Listed below are T cell receptor beta chains from one sample, sequenced in a study of preoperative IRX-2 immunotherapy in early breast cancer. Libraries were prepared by immunoSEQ multiplex PCR; TCRdb keeps only in-frame clonotypes and omits some of them. The profile shows 35,000 to 40,000 clones, 80% to 90% of them singletons. The sequencing used lymph node tissue, collected after IRX-2 immunotherapy. These receptors came from a human donor with breast cancer. Each CDR3 is given with its conserved first and last residue. A D gene is named only where the DNA matches it firmly. Some rows mark clone size as missing; the rest say once, few, many or name a class of expanded clone.

d_gene	v_gene	j_gene	abundance	CDR3nt	CDR3aa
NA	TRBV18	TRBJ2-7	NA	TGTGCCAGCTCACCTATTCCAGAAACCTACTACGAGCAGTACTTC	CASSPIPETYYEQYF
NA	TRBV19	TRBJ2-7	once	TGTGCCAGTAGTCTTGACAGCTTCAACTCCTACGAGCAGTACTTC	CASSLDSFNSYEQYF
TRBD2	TRBV19	TRBJ2-3	NA	TGTGCCAGTAGTATAGTGGGGATTGCGGGGGGCCTAAGCACAGATACGCAGTATTTT	CASSIVGIAGGLSTDTQYF
NA	TRBV11-3	TRBJ2-5	once	TGTGCCAGCAGCCTAGACAGTATCCAAGAGACCCAGTACTTC	CASSLDSIQETQYF
NA	TRBV6-8	TRBJ1-6	few	TGTGCCACCAAGGCAGGGTCGGTGGATAATTCACCCCTCCACTTT	CATKAGSVDNSPLHF
NA	TRBV28	TRBJ2-7	NA	TGTGCCAGCAGTCTCCTGTCGCTGGGGGAGAGCTCCTACGAGCAGTACTTC	CASSLLSLGESSYEQYF
NA	TRBV6-1	TRBJ2-7	NA	TGTGCCAGCAGTGAAGGGCAGGGCTTACCTAGCGAGCAGTACTTC	CASSEGQGLPSEQYF
NA	TRBV6-4	TRBJ1-5	NA	TGTGCCAGCAGTTACTCCCCAATCTCAAATCAGCCCCAGCATTTT	CASSYSPISNQPQHF
TRBD2	TRBV10-2	TRBJ2-3	NA	TGCGCCAGCAGGCTAGCGGGGGAGAATGGAGATACGCAGTATTTT	CASRLAGENGDTQYF
NA	TRBV11-3	TRBJ1-5	once	TGTGCCAGCAGCTTGGGGGTCGGCAATCAGCCCCAGCATTTT	CASSLGVGNQPQHF
NA	TRBV12-5	TRBJ2-7	NA	TGTGCCAGCGGGGGGACAGGGTCCCTTTACGAGCAGTACTTC	CASGGTGSLYEQYF
NA	TRBV1	TRBJ2-7	NA	TGCGCCAGCAGCCAAGATCAGTCTAGACACTACGAGCAGTACTTC	CASSQDQSRHYEQYF
NA	TRBV15	TRBJ1-1	NA	TGTGCCACCAGCAGAGAACAGATGAACACTGAAGCTTTCTTT	CATSREQMNTEAFF
NA	TRBV18	TRBJ2-3	NA	TGTGCCAGCTCACCAATGGTAGCAGGCGGCACAGATACGCAGTATTTT	CASSPMVAGGTDTQYF
TRBD2	TRBV18	TRBJ2-7	NA	TGTGCCAGCTCACCAACTAGCGGGGCCTCCTTTGTCGAGCAGTACTTC	CASSPTSGASFVEQYF
TRBD1	TRBV6-8	TRBJ1-5	once	TGTGCCAGCAGTTACACGGGACAGGGGGGAGCGTATAGCAATCAGCCCCAGCATTTT	CASSYTGQGGAYSNQPQHF
NA	TRBV6-7	TRBJ2-7	NA	TGTGCCAGCAGTAAACCAGGGGTTGTCTCCTACGAGCAGTACTTC	CASSKPGVVSYEQYF
TRBD1	TRBV19	TRBJ2-7	NA	TGTGCCAGTAGTATCCACCCGGGACAGGGTTTCGAGCAGTACTTC	CASSIHPGQGFEQYF
TRBD1	TRBV6-8	TRBJ2-2	NA	TGTGCCAGCAGTTACGGACGGGACAGGGGTAGCGGGGAGCTGTTTTTT	CASSYGRDRGSGELFF
TRBD2	TRBV5-1	TRBJ2-3	NA	TGCGCCAGCAGTTACTCTCGGGTAGCGGGGAGCCAAAAAAGCACAGATACGCAGTATTTT	CASSYSRVAGSQKSTDTQYF
NA	TRBV9	TRBJ1-1	few	TGTGCCAGCAGTGGAGTGCGGTCGGCTGAAGCTTTCTTT	CASSGVRSAEAFF
NA	TRBV11-3	TRBJ1-4	NA	TGTGCCAGCAGCTTAGGGGTAATCGGTGGGGCGGGTCTGAATGAAAAACTGTTTTTT	CASSLGVIGGAGLNEKLFF
NA	TRBV10-1	TRBJ1-2	NA	TGCGCCAGCAGTGAATCTCAGGGAAGGAATGGCTACACCTTC	CASSESQGRNGYTF
TRBD1	TRBV6-8	TRBJ2-1	NA	TGTGCCAGCAGTTACTCGATGACAGGGGGATTCGAGCAGTTCTTC	CASSYSMTGGFEQFF
TRBD2	TRBV11-1	TRBJ2-3	NA	TGTGCCAGCAGCTTAGCGTCAGCGGGGGCAGATACGCAGTATTTT	CASSLASAGADTQYF
TRBD1	TRBV28	TRBJ1-6	NA	TGTGCCAGCAGTTTATACAGGTGGTCGGACAGGCCATCACCCCTCCACTTT	CASSLYRWSDRPSPLHF
NA	TRBV30	TRBJ1-4	NA	TGTGCCTGGAGACGTAGATGGTCTTTTGAAAAACTGTTTTTT	CAWRRRWSFEKLFF
NA	TRBV6-8	TRBJ1-1	NA	TGTGCCAGCAGTCTCGGGGGGAACCCCCTGAACACTGAAGCTTTCTTT	CASSLGGNPLNTEAFF
TRBD1	TRBV19	TRBJ2-3	NA	TGTGCCAGTAGTCCTCGGACAGGAAAGAACACAGATACGCAGTATTTT	CASSPRTGKNTDTQYF
NA	TRBV1	TRBJ1-5	NA	TGCGCCAGCAGCCAAGATGTGGGTAGCAATCAGCCCCAGCATTTT	CASSQDVGSNQPQHF
TRBD1	TRBV6-8	TRBJ2-7	NA	TGTGCCTCCGGGACAGCCTTCGACGAGCAGTACTTC	CASGTAFDEQYF
NA	TRBV28	TRBJ1-1	NA	TGTGCCAGCAGTTTCTCGGACCGAAACACTGAAGCTTTCTTT	CASSFSDRNTEAFF
NA	TRBV7-1	TRBJ1-6	NA	TGTGCCAGCATATCTCATGGGACGGATAATTCACCCCTCCACTTT	CASISHGTDNSPLHF
NA	TRBV12-5	TRBJ1-5	few	TGTGCCAGCACCACCTTCGGGGGAATCAATCAGCCCCAGCATTTT	CASTTFGGINQPQHF
TRBD1	TRBV6-1	TRBJ2-5	NA	TGTGCCAGCAGTGAAGAAAGGGCGGGACAGGGGAATTCCGCGGAGACCCAGTACTTC	CASSEERAGQGNSAETQYF
NA	TRBV10-1	TRBJ2-3	NA	TGCGCCAGCTCAAACCCGGGATATTCTAGCACAGATACGCAGTATTTT	CASSNPGYSSTDTQYF
TRBD1	TRBV7-1	TRBJ1-2	NA	TGTGCCAGCAGCCCCGACAGGGATAACTATGGCTACACCTTC	CASSPDRDNYGYTF
NA	TRBV18	TRBJ2-6	NA	TGTGCCAGCTCACCATTGGGGGCCGGGGCCAACGTCCTGACTTTC	CASSPLGAGANVLTF
NA	TRBV11-3	TRBJ1-1	NA	TGTGCCAGCGGATTACGAGGGATTATGAACACTGAAGCTTTCTTT	CASGLRGIMNTEAFF
NA	TRBV10-3	TRBJ2-7	few	TGTGCCATCAGTGAGTTGGACATAACCCAGGGCTACGAGCAGTACTTC	CAISELDITQGYEQYF
TRBD2	TRBV5-1	TRBJ2-2	NA	TGCGCCAGCAGCTTGGGCGGGGGAGGAACCGGGGAGCTGTTTTTT	CASSLGGGGTGELFF
TRBD1	TRBV29-1	TRBJ1-1	NA	TGCAGCGTTAAAAAGCAGGGGGCCGGCACTGAAGCTTTCTTT	CSVKKQGAGTEAFF
TRBD2	TRBV6-8	TRBJ2-7	NA	TGTGCCAGCAGTGAGACTAGCGGGGGGAAGAAGCAGTACTTC	CASSETSGGKKQYF
NA	TRBV14	TRBJ2-3	NA	TGTGCCAGCAGCCTACACACAGATACGCAGTATTTT	CASSLHTDTQYF
NA	TRBV6-8	TRBJ1-5	NA	TGTGCCAGCAGTTACGGGAGTAGAGGTCAGCCCCAGCATTTT	CASSYGSRGQPQHF
NA	TRBV11-3	TRBJ1-3	NA	TGTGCCAGCAGCTTAGTTGGGTCGGGTTTTGGAAACACCATATATTTT	CASSLVGSGFGNTIYF
TRBD1	TRBV11-3	TRBJ2-7	NA	TGTGCCAGCAGCTTGACAGGGGGGAGTTCCTACGAGCAGTACTTC	CASSLTGGSSYEQYF
NA	TRBV19	TRBJ1-2	NA	TGTGCCAGTACGCAGGGGCCCTATGGCTACACCTTC	CASTQGPYGYTF
NA	TRBV11-3	TRBJ1-6	NA	TGTGCCAGCAGCTCACGGGCTTATAATTCACCCCTCCACTTT	CASSSRAYNSPLHF
NA	TRBV18	TRBJ2-1	NA	TGTGCCAGCTCACCGAGCCAGCAGATTGCCAATGAGCAGTTCTTC	CASSPSQQIANEQFF
NA	TRBV6-8	TRBJ2-5	NA	TGTGCCAGCAGTTACATCCGGGAGACCCAGTACTTC	CASSYIRETQYF
NA	TRBV11-3	TRBJ1-5	NA	TGTGCCAGCAGCTTGGGCGGGACGGTAATCAGACCCCAGCATTTT	CASSLGGTVIRPQHF
NA	TRBV7-6	TRBJ1-6	NA	TGTGCCAGCAGCTATACACGGGGACCTAATTCACCCCTCCACTTT	CASSYTRGPNSPLHF
NA	TRBV12-5	TRBJ1-6	few	TGTGCCAGCACCTTAGGGGAGGGGCCCTATAATTCACCCCTCCACTTT	CASTLGEGPYNSPLHF